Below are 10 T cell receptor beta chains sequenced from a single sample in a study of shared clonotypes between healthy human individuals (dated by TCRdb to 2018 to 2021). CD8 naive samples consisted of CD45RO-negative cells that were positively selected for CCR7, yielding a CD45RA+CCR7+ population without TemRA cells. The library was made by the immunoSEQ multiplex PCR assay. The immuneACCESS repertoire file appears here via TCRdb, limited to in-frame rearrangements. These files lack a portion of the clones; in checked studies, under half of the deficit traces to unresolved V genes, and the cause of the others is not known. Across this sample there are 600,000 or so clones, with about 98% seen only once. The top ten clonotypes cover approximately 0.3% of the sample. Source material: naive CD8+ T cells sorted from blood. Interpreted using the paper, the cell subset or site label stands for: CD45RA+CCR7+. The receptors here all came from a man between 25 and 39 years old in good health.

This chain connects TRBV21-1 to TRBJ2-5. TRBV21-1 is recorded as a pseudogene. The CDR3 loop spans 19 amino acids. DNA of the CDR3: TGTGCCAGCAGCAAAGCAAACCAGGGTGAGGGTACACAACAAGAGACCCAGTACTTC. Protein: CASSKANQGEGTQQETQYF.

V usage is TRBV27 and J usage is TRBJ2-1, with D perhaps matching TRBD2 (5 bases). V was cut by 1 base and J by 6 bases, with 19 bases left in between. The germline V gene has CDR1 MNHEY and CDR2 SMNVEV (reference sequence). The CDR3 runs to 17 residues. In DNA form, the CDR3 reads TGTGCCAGCAGTTTATTCCCGGGATTGGCTAGCTCCAATGAGCAGTTCTTC. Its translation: CASSLFPGLASSNEQFF.

The CDR3 region is CASSLATGPRTGELFF. The CDR3 nucleotides are TGTGCCAGCAGCTTAGCGACAGGCCCTAGGACCGGGGAGCTGTTTTTT. This chain joins TRBV7-8 and TRBJ2-2, with D perhaps TRBD1 (6 bases). Trimming took off 0 bases at V and 5 bases at J, with 13 bases between the two ends. The CDR3 loop spans 16 amino acids. Germline V gene sequence: CDR1 SGHVS, CDR2 FQNEAQ. Together with reference TRBV7-8 and TRBJ2-2, the CDR3 gives the full variable domain: GAGVSQSPRYKVAKRGQDVALRCDPISGHVSLFWYQQALGQGPEFLTYFQNEAQLDKSGLPSDRFFAERPEGSVSTLKIQRTQQEDSAVYLCASSLATGPRTGELFFGEGSRLTVL.

The CDR3 loop reads CSATLTNEQFF. DNA for the CDR3: TGCAGTGCTACCCTTACCAATGAGCAGTTCTTC. V is TRBV20-1 and J is TRBJ2-1; no definite D call. Per the germline V gene, CDR1 is DFQATT and CDR2 is SNEGSKA (reference sequence). Trimming pared 4 bases from V and 6 bases from J, leaving 7 bases between. The CDR3 sequence is 11 residues long.

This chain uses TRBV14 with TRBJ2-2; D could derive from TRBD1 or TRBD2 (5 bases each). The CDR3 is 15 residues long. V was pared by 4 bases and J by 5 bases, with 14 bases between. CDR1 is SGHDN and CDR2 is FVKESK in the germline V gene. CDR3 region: CASSPWGPGTGELFF. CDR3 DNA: TGTGCCAGCAGCCCCTGGGGCCCGGGGACCGGGGAGCTGTTTTTT. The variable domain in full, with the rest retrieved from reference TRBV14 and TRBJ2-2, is EAGVTQFPSHSVIEKGQTVTLRCDPISGHDNLYWYRRVMGKEIKFLLHFVKESKQDESGMPNNRFLAERTGGTYSTLKVQPAELEDSGVYFCASSPWGPGTGELFFGEGSRLTVL.

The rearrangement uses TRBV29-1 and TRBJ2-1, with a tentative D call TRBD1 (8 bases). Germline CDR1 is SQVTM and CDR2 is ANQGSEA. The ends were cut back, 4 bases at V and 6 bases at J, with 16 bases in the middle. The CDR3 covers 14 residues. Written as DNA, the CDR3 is TGCAGCGTTGTGAGACAGGGGAGGGCCAATGAGCAGTTCTTC. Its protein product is CSVVRQGRANEQFF.

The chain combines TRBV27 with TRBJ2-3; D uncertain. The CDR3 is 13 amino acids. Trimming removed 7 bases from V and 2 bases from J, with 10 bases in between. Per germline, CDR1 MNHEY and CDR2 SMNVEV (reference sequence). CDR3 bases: TGTGCCAGCACCGAGGCGGTCACAGATACGCAGTATTTT. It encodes CASTEAVTDTQYF.

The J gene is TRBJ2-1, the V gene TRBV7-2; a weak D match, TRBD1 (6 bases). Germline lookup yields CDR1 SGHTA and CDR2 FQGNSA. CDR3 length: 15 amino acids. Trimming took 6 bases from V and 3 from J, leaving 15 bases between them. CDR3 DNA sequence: TGTGCCAGCAGACAAAGACAGGCGTACTACAATGAGCAGTTCTTC. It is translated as CASRQRQAYYNEQFF.

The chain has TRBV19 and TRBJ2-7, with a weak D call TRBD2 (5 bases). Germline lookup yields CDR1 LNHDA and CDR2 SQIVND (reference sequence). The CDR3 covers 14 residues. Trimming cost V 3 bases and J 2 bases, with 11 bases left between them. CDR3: CASSMRENPYEQYF. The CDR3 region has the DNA TGTGCCAGTAGTATGAGGGAGAACCCCTACGAGCAGTACTTC. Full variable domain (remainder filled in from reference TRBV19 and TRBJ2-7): DGGITQSPKYLFRKEGQNVTLSCEQNLNHDAMYWYRQDPGQGLRLIYYSQIVNDFQKGDIAEGYSVSREKKESFPLTVTSAQKNPTAFYLCASSMRENPYEQYFGPGTRLTVT.

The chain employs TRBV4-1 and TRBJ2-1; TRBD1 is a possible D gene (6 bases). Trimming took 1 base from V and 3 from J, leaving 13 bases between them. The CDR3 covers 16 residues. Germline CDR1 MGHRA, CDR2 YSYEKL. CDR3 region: CASSQGDNPLYNEQFF. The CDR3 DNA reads TGCGCCAGCAGCCAAGGGGACAACCCCCTCTACAATGAGCAGTTCTTC.